The text below deals with one T cell receptor (beta chain). A read error may account for a junction end that differs from germline. The sample originates from a study of control samples from healthy donors and cancer patients. The CDR3 covers 12 residues. Germline values: CDR1 MNHEY, CDR2 SMNVEV (reference sequence). Profiled with immunoSEQ multiplex PCR; TCRdb holds only in-frame clones, not every one. The table has about 130,000 clones, around nine tenths seen once. The sample consisted of blood. The sequence was obtained from a man over 45 in good health. The V call is TRBV27, the J call TRBJ1-2; D is ambiguous. The CDR3 DNA sequence: TGTGCCAGCAGCTTATCGTCGTATGGCTACACCTTC. This translates into CASSLSSYGYTF.